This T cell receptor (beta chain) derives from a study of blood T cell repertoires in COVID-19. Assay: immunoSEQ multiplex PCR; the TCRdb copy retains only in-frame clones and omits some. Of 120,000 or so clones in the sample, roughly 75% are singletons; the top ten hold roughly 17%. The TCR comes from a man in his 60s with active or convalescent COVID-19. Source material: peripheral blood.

CDR3 nucleotides: TGTGCCAGCAGTTCTACCTCGACAGGGACCTCCTATAATTCACCCCTCCACTTT. Its protein product is CASSSTSTGTSYNSPLHF. The chain combines TRBV28 with TRBJ1-6; 7 positions agree with TRBD1. The CDR3 contains 18 residues. J gave up 0 bases and V 4 bases, and 9 bases lay outside the gene matches. The germline gives CDR1 MDHEN, CDR2 SYDVKM.